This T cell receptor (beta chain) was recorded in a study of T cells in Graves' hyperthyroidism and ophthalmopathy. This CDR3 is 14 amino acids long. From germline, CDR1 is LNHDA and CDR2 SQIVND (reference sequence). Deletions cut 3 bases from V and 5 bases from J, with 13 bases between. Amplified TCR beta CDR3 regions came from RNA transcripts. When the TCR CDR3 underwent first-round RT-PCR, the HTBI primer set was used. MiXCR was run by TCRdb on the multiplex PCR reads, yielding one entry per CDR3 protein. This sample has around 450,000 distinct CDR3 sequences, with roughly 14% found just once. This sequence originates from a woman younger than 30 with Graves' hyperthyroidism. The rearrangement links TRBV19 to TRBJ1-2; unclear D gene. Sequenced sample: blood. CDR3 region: CASSIGEREYGYTF. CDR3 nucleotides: TGTGCCAGTAGTATCGGGGAGAGGGAATATGGCTACACCTTC.